This T cell receptor (beta chain) was identified during a study of blood T cell repertoires in COVID-19. Whole-study context: COVID-19 samples from acute and convalescent phases originated in the United States, Italy and Spain. PBMCs, B-cell-depleted T cells, or T cells provided the cDNA or gDNA that made up the material.

In the original analysis: Scientists estimated how many nucleated cells there were by amplifying reference gene primers. Libraries were prepared by immunoSEQ multiplex PCR; TCRdb keeps only in-frame clonotypes and omits some of them. The V and J calls and clone size are taken from that table; D and trimming were inferred from the DNA. The table shows hundreds of thousands of clones, with around 85% occurring only once. V shed 5 bases and J 5 bases; nucleotides not matched to a gene: 8. CDR3 length: 16 residues. Germline-derived CDR1 and CDR2 are MDHEN and SYDVKM. The sequenced sample was peripheral blood. The origin of this receptor is a woman in her 30s who had recovered from COVID-19. V gene TRBV28 combines with J gene TRBJ2-2; 10 bases match TRBD2. Here the CDR3 reads CASSQSGRALTGELFF. CDR3 sequence (DNA): TGTGCCAGCAGTCAGAGCGGGAGGGCCCTGACCGGGGAGCTGTTTTTT.